Listed here are 7 T cell receptor beta chains from one sample, sequenced in a study of blood T cells in healthy people across ages. A second PCR, run for about 7 to 11 cycles, used a sample-barcoded 5' primer plus a J-beta primer mix. TCRdb re-called the 5' RACE reads with MiXCR, one entry per CDR3 protein. Of 650,000 to 1,000,000 distinct CDR3 sequences detected, about 34% appear once; the ten largest clones hold 13%. The source material was blood. These receptors came from a man younger than 35 in good health.

This clonotype was detected only a few times. The chain employs TRBV7-2 and TRBJ1-1; D unresolved. Germline loops: CDR1 SGHTA, CDR2 FQGNSA. The CDR3 extends over 13 amino acids. With 5 bases removed from V and 5 bases from J, the gap between germline ends came to 12 bases. This CDR3 is CASSRLGETEAFF. The CDR3 DNA is TGTGCCAGCAGCCGACTGGGCGAGACTGAAGCTTTCTTT.

This clonotype was counted only a few times. The chain has TRBV5-6 and TRBJ2-3; D call uncertain. From germline, CDR1 is SGHDT and CDR2 YYEEEE. The CDR3 totals 14 residues. V was shortened by 0 bases and J by 2 bases, with 7 bases between the two germline ends. CDR3 residues: CASSLVQVTDTQYF. CDR3 sequence (DNA): TGTGCCAGCAGCTTGGTCCAGGTCACAGATACGCAGTATTTT.

This clonotype was observed many times. This chain connects TRBV29-1 to TRBJ2-3; TRBD1 is a possible D gene (5 bases). Looked up from germline, CDR1 is SQVTM and CDR2 is ANQGSEA. The CDR3 loop spans 14 amino acids. Trimming removed 4 bases at V and 2 bases at J, with 13 bases between. The CDR3 DNA reads as TGCAGCGTTGCAGGGTTATTAATCACAGATACGCAGTATTTT. It translates to CSVAGLLITDTQYF.

This rearrangement joins TRBV6-2 or TRBV6-3 to TRBJ1-5, with D perhaps TRBD1 (5 bases). The CDR3 runs 13 residues. V lost 7 bases and J 6 bases, leaving 13 bases between the germline ends. Per the germline V gene, CDR1 is MNHEY and CDR2 is SVGEGT. In DNA form, the CDR3 reads TGTGCCAGCAACGACGGGGGGGTTCAGCCCCAGCATTTT. Translated, it gives CASNDGGVQPQHF.

The J gene is TRBJ2-2, the V gene TRBV4-3; 10 nucleotides agree with TRBD1. CDR1 is LGHNA, CDR2 YSLEER, per germline. The CDR3 covers 15 residues. Unmatched junction bases numbered 2, after V lost 4 bases and J lost 3 bases. CDR3 nucleotides: TGCGCCAGCAGCCCCGGGACAGGGGACACCGGGGAGCTGTTTTTT. Translated: CASSPGTGDTGELFF.

This clonotype was counted once. The V and J genes are TRBV12-3 or TRBV12-4 and TRBJ2-5; 11 bases line up with TRBD2. The CDR3 has 15 amino acids. Unmatched junction bases numbered 4, after V lost 2 bases and J lost 5 bases. The CDR3 spells CASSLRGLAEETQYF. The CDR3 DNA reads TGTGCCAGCAGTTTACGGGGACTAGCGGAGGAGACCCAGTACTTC.

The chain carries TRBV2 and TRBJ1-2; 7 nucleotides line up with TRBD1. There are 13 residues in the CDR3. Germline values: CDR1 SNHLY, CDR2 FYNNEI. The junction had 5 bases not matched to a gene; V was cut back by 6 bases and J by 4 bases. The CDR3 sequence: CASSRDSAYGYTF. The CDR3 DNA sequence: TGTGCCAGCAGCCGGGACAGCGCCTATGGCTACACCTTC.